These T cell receptor beta chains were read from a single sample in a study of CD8 T cells in Susac syndrome. TCRdb independently ran MiXCR on the immunoSEQ multiplex PCR reads; one entry per CDR3 protein. In the table there are about 180,000 distinct CDR3 sequences, roughly 94% of which are singletons. Input material: CD4+ T cells from PBMCs. The receptor source for this set is a human donor with Susac syndrome. Each CDR3 is given with its conserved first and last residue.

V	CDR3
TRBV9	CASSVVGETMEQFF
TRBV7-9	CASSLLSGMNTEAFF
TRBV3-1	CASSQGLAGGPGYNEQFF
TRBV29-1	CSVEGHGGREQYF
TRBV7-2	CASSSGTAAYEQYF
TRBV5-4	CASSYPNTGELFF
TRBV3-1	CASSQDGQGARGYTF
TRBV4-2	CASSQESASGADTQYF
TRBV27	CASSSPTGLSDTQYF
TRBV18	CASSPRTDSYNEQFF
TRBV12-3/TRBV12-4	CASSPYRENTEAFF
TRBV27	CATVTRFNEQFF
TRBV15	CATSRSGTGGGYTF
TRBV23-1	CASSQSRSYNEQFF
TRBV25-1	CASSDQGGIMNTEAFF
TRBV14	CASRFSGANVLTF
TRBV11-3	CASSPGLTSVYEQFF
TRBV29-1	CSAAIITGGTEAFF
TRBV2	CASRNGNTIYF
TRBV29-1	CSVVGKEETQYF
TRBV11-2	CASSLDLGGGVGLLEQYF
TRBV2	CASSDQGLVGQPQHF
TRBV30	CAWSVYKNTEAFF
TRBV10-3	CATRSGKESTDTQYF
TRBV7-2	CASSLAGSRNAETQYF
TRBV2	CASTGRVGDTQYF
TRBV6-1	CATILVAGDGSYNEQFF
TRBV5-1	CASSGPGLNEQFF
TRBV4-2	CASSQELGLLQETQYF
TRBV29-1	CSDPGTADNSPLHF
TRBV9	CASSSPGTGSPTEAFF
TRBV5-1	CASTLGPSGGKETQYF
TRBV3-1	CASSQDPLARETQYF
TRBV4-3	CASSQKRQSTDTQYF
TRBV14	CASSSEREQYF
TRBV7-8	CASSRNRGTQYF
TRBV30	CAWSRHRDEQYF
TRBV29-1	CSVEGEGANTEAFF
TRBV6-1	CASRRTRQPQHF
TRBV12-3/TRBV12-4	CASRDSLGQAEQYF
TRBV12-3/TRBV12-4	CASSLTSLPRSQETQYF
TRBV20-1	CSARVPGLGDNEQFF
TRBV25-1	CASSGTGWEQFF
TRBV11-2	CASSLGQIETQYF
TRBV6-2/TRBV6-3	CASTERERTQYF
TRBV5-6	CASSLKGKETQYF
TRBV29-1	CSATTGTKNIQYF
TRBV4-1	CASSQDLLEVLSSPLHF
TRBV20-1	CSARIRGMNTEAFF
TRBV6-5	CATTPTLHNSPLHF
TRBV25-1	CASTGTAYSHGYTF
TRBV6-2/TRBV6-3	CASSADRAGYGYTF
TRBV2	CASASRGQETQYF
TRBV4-1	CASSNDRGPYEQYF
TRBV30	CAWSVSGAKNIQYF